These 29 T cell receptor beta chains share one sample of origin, sequenced in a study of chemoradiotherapy in HPV16-positive cancers. The method was immunoSEQ multiplex PCR; TCRdb's version includes in-frame clones alone and lacks a portion of them. The sample includes about 5,800 clones, about 80% of them seen just once. This material was obtained from a patient who underwent chemoradiotherapy. These receptors were collected from a human donor with HPV-associated anogenital cancer.

The CDR3, as DNA: TGTGCCAGAAGCATATCCCAGGGGGCGGAGTGTAGCAATCAGCCCCAGCATTTT. The encoded protein is CARSISQGAECSNQPQHF. The chain combines TRBV7-5 with TRBJ1-5; the DNA was not compared with TRBD1, the D call given in the table. TRBV7-5 constitutes a pseudogene. The CDR3 contains 18 residues.

For the CDR3, the DNA is TGTGCCAGCAGTCTAACCGGGACAGGGGGCAGTGGCTACACCTTC. This gives the protein CASSLTGTGGSGYTF. V usage is TRBV27 and J usage is TRBJ1-2, with 12 bases lining up with TRBD1. V gave up 5 bases and J gave up 7 bases; unmatched junction bases: 8. CDR1 is MNHEY and CDR2 is SMNVEV in the germline V gene (reference sequence). The CDR3 covers 15 residues.

V is TRBV5-1 and J is TRBJ1-1; D may be TRBD1 (5 bases). V gave up 4 bases and J gave up 3 bases, with 10 bases separating them. The CDR3 loop spans 13 amino acids. CDR1 is SGHRS and CDR2 is YFSETQ in the germline V gene. CDR3 in amino acids: CASSIPGYTEAFF. DNA for the CDR3: TGCGCCAGCAGCATTCCAGGGTACACTGAAGCTTTCTTT.

V usage is TRBV6-5 and J usage is TRBJ1-2; D is undetermined. Deletions cut 1 base from V and 7 bases from J, with 4 bases between. The germline V gene encodes CDR1 MNHEY and CDR2 SVGAGI. The CDR3 length is 11 residues. The CDR3 DNA follows: TGTGCCAGCAGTTACTTAGGTGGCTACACCTTC. This gives the protein CASSYLGGYTF.

The chain employs TRBV5-4 and TRBJ2-4; 16 bases match TRBD2. Germline CDR1 and CDR2: SGHNT and YYREEE (reference sequence). The CDR3 is made up of 15 amino acids. V lost 4 bases and J lost 10; bases outside the gene matches: 5. CDR3 sequence reads: CASSDGTSGGGIQYF. DNA for the CDR3: TGTGCCAGCAGCGACGGGACTAGCGGGGGGGGGATTCAGTACTTC.

This clone appeared a single time. The chain carries TRBV6-1 and TRBJ2-1, with 9 bases aligning to TRBD2. The V segment lost 4 bases and the J segment 6 bases; nucleotides outside the gene matches: 16. CDR3 size: 18 residues. Germline CDR1 and CDR2: MNHNS and SASEGT. In DNA form, the CDR3 reads TGTGCCAGCAGTGCCCTTCGCGGTGCTAGCGGGACAATCAATGAGCAGTTCTTC. Protein sequence: CASSALRGASGTINEQFF.

The chain combines TRBV30 with TRBJ2-5; 8 nucleotides match TRBD2. This CDR3 contains 14 residues. The germline V gene has CDR1 GTSNPN and CDR2 SVGIG (reference sequence). With V trimmed by 0 bases and J by 11 bases, 11 bases remained unmatched. The CDR3 nucleotides are TGTGCCTGGAGTGTACGGGGTTCGAGCGGGGGACAGTACTTC. As protein: CAWSVRGSSGGQYF.

The chain recombines TRBV7-3 with TRBJ2-3; TRBD2 matches at 7 bases. CDR1 and CDR2 from the germline V gene are SGHTA and FQGTGA. The trim removed 3 bases at V and 0 bases at J, leaving 3 bases unmatched. The CDR3 runs 15 residues. CDR3: CASSLAGASTDTQYF. The DNA of the CDR3 is TGTGCCAGCAGCTTGGCGGGAGCCAGCACAGATACGCAGTATTTT.

This chain connects TRBV7-3 to TRBJ1-1; D perhaps matches TRBD1 (5 bases). CDR1 and CDR2 from the germline V gene are SGHTA and FQGTGA. CDR3 size: 14 residues. Trimming shortened V by 5 bases and J by 4 bases, and 14 bases separated the two germline ends. Here the CDR3 DNA reads TGTGCCAGCAGCCCAGCAGCCGGGGGCACTGAAGCTTTCTTT. Its protein product is CASSPAAGGTEAFF.

The chain recombines TRBV6-5 with TRBJ1-2; D possibly corresponds to TRBD1 (5 bases). Trimming cost V 8 bases and J 10 bases, with 20 bases left between them. Per the germline V gene, CDR1 is MNHEY and CDR2 is SVGAGI. This CDR3 spans 13 amino acids. CDR3 nucleotides: TGTGCCAGCGGGCTAGACGGGACGGAAGCCTACACCTTC. It yields the protein CASGLDGTEAYTF.

V gene TRBV19 combines with J gene TRBJ2-2; a weak D match, TRBD1 (5 bases). The CDR3 is 16 residues long. V was trimmed by 4 bases and J by 0 bases, leaving 12 bases between them. The V gene's germline CDR1 is LNHDA and CDR2 SQIVND (reference sequence). CDR3 sequence reads: CASSTVDRTNTGELFF. DNA for the CDR3: TGTGCCAGTAGTACCGTTGACAGAACGAACACCGGGGAGCTGTTTTTT.

This chain links TRBV11-2 with TRBJ1-1; possibly TRBD1 for D (5 bases). V lost 6 bases to trimming and J lost 2 bases, with 16 bases between them. The germline gives CDR1 SGHAT, CDR2 FQNNGV. The CDR3 is 15 amino acids. The CDR3 spells CASSRRGRANTEAFF. Here the CDR3 DNA reads TGTGCCAGCAGTCGTAGAGGCAGGGCTAACACTGAAGCTTTCTTT. The variable domain in full, with the rest retrieved from reference TRBV11-2 and TRBJ1-1, is EAGVAQSPRYKIIEKRQSVAFWCNPISGHATLYWYQQILGQGPKLLIQFQNNGVVDDSQLPKDRFSAERLKGVDSTLKIQPAKLEDSAVYLCASSRRGRANTEAFFGQGTRLTVV.

The gene calls are TRBV6-4 and TRBJ1-1; 7 bases are a match to TRBD1. V trimming: 4 bases; J trimming: 5 bases; junction bases outside the gene matches: 4. Germline loops: CDR1 MRHNA, CDR2 SNTAGT. The CDR3 length is 13 residues. As DNA, the CDR3 is TGTGCCAGCAGTGCAACAGGGGAAACTGAAGCTTTCTTT. Residues: CASSATGETEAFF.

The chain links TRBV27 to TRBJ1-4, with D perhaps TRBD1 (5 bases). The CDR3 has 13 residues. Trimming removed 10 bases at V and 8 bases at J, with 17 bases between. Germline assignment: CDR1 MNHEY and CDR2 SMNVEV (reference sequence). CDR3 sequence: CATRGSSIEKLFF. The CDR3 DNA reads as TGTGCCACCCGGGGGTCGTCAATAGAAAAACTGTTTTTT.

This chain links TRBV28 with TRBJ1-4; D is undetermined. Looked up from germline, CDR1 is MDHEN and CDR2 is SYDVKM. CDR3 length: 13 residues. V was pared by 7 bases and J by 12 bases, with 18 bases between. The CDR3 loop reads CASTLNGPGELFF. CDR3 DNA sequence: TGTGCCAGCACCCTTAATGGCCCTGGGGAACTGTTTTTT.

This chain uses TRBV2 with TRBJ1-2, with D tentatively TRBD1 (5 bases). CDR1 SNHLY and CDR2 FYNNEI come from the germline V gene. V lost 4 bases and J lost 6, with 15 bases in between. The CDR3 contains 14 residues. The chain's CDR3 is CASSGARARDGYTF. The CDR3 nucleotides read TGTGCCAGCAGTGGTGCCAGGGCCAGGGATGGCTACACCTTC.

The chain recombines TRBV27 with TRBJ2-7; D is possibly TRBD2 (5 bases). The CDR3 is 15 residues long. CDR1 is MNHEY and CDR2 is SMNVEV in the germline V gene (reference sequence). The ends were cut back, 5 bases at V and 3 bases at J, with 17 bases in the middle. The CDR3 protein is CASSQSFPGFYEQYF. The CDR3 DNA reads as TGTGCCAGCAGTCAGAGTTTCCCGGGGTTCTACGAGCAGTACTTC.

The chain uses TRBV11-1 and TRBJ1-2; D might be TRBD1 (5 bases). The V gene's germline CDR1 is SGHAT and CDR2 FQDESV (reference sequence). The CDR3 has 13 amino acids. V shed 5 bases and J shed 9 bases, with 16 bases lying between them. CDR3 DNA: TGTGCCAGCAGCGGCATCCAGGGAGGAAGCTACACCTTC. Amino acid sequence: CASSGIQGGSYTF.

The chain joins TRBV6-1 to TRBJ2-7; D is unresolved. The germline gives CDR1 MNHNS, CDR2 SASEGT. The CDR3 extends over 16 amino acids. V dropped 2 bases and J dropped 1 base, with 15 bases sitting between them. CDR3 DNA: TGTGCCAGCAGTGAAAGTTGGGCCGCTGTGTCCTACGAGCAGTACTTC. Its protein product is CASSESWAAVSYEQYF.

This clone was observed a few times. The rearrangement uses TRBV4-1 and TRBJ1-3; no reliable D call. Per the germline V gene, CDR1 is MGHRA and CDR2 is YSYEKL. V was trimmed by 1 base and J by 0 bases, leaving 7 bases between them. The CDR3 totals 15 residues. The CDR3 sequence: CASSQVEGSGNTIYF. Written as DNA, the CDR3 is TGCGCCAGCAGCCAAGTTGAGGGCTCTGGAAACACCATATATTTT.

The chain couples TRBV29-1 to TRBJ1-1, with 10 bases aligning to TRBD1. This CDR3 contains 14 residues. V trimming: 6 bases; J trimming: 1 base; junction bases outside the gene matches: 5. Germline V lookup: CDR1 SQVTM, CDR2 ANQGSEA. This CDR3 reads CSVRQGARNTEAFF. The CDR3 nucleotides are TGCAGCGTCCGACAGGGGGCGCGGAACACTGAAGCTTTCTTT. Full variable domain (rest looked up from reference TRBV29-1 and TRBJ1-1): SAVISQKPSRDICQRGTSLTIQCQVDSQVTMMFWYRQQPGQSLTLIATANQGSEATYESGFVIDKFPISRPNLTFSTLTVSNMSPEDSSIYLCSVRQGARNTEAFFGQGTRLTVV.

By share of the sample, this clone is medium-sized. The rearrangement uses TRBV9 and TRBJ1-1; TRBD1 agrees at 7 bases. CDR3 length: 15 residues. The trim removed 2 bases at V and 5 bases at J, leaving 9 bases unmatched. CDR1 is SGDLS, CDR2 YYNGEE, per germline. The CDR3 DNA sequence: TGTGCCAGCAGCGTGGCTGAGGGGGCGCAGACTGAAGCTTTCTTT. Its translation is CASSVAEGAQTEAFF.

The gene calls are TRBV28 and TRBJ2-3; the D gene is possibly TRBD1 (6 bases). The CDR3 covers 18 residues. CDR1 is MDHEN, CDR2 SYDVKM, per germline. Trimming left V 6 bases short and J 10 bases short, with 32 bases between. This CDR3 is CASSLGWRTGRIRQAQYF. The CDR3, as DNA: TGTGCCAGCAGCTTGGGGTGGAGGACGGGACGAATCCGACAGGCGCAGTATTTT.

Here the CDR3 reads CASRAGTSLSDEQYF. DNA for the CDR3: TGTGCCAGCAGAGCCGGGACTAGCCTATCCGACGAGCAGTACTTC. The chain is built from TRBV2 and TRBJ2-5, with TRBD2 matching 9 bases. The assigned J gene may be wrong: the sequence end matches TRBJ2-7 better. This CDR3 has 15 residues. Germline assignment: CDR1 SNHLY and CDR2 FYNNEI.

V gene TRBV12-5 combines with J gene TRBJ1-4; 9 nucleotides agree with TRBD1. Germline assignment: CDR1 LGHNT and CDR2 FRNRAP. The CDR3 is made up of 14 amino acids. V trimming: 6 bases; J trimming: 12 bases; junction bases outside the gene matches: 11. The CDR3 spells CASGPGQGRQELFF. The CDR3 coding sequence is TGTGCTAGTGGCCCGGGACAGGGTCGGCAGGAACTGTTTTTT.

V and J are TRBV27 and TRBJ2-7; the match to TRBD1 covers 8 bases. The V and J ends lost 5 bases and 3 bases, in that order; junction bases with no gene match: 6. The CDR3 totals 14 residues. Germline CDR1 is MNHEY and CDR2 is SMNVEV (reference sequence). CDR3 loop: CASSGQGNFYEQYF. CDR3 DNA: TGTGCCAGCAGTGGACAGGGCAACTTCTACGAGCAGTACTTC.

In DNA, the CDR3 is TGTGCCAGCAGCGGGGGGTCCCCTCCTAGCACAGATACGCAGTATTTT. This gives the protein CASSGGSPPSTDTQYF. The chain carries TRBV9 and TRBJ2-3; D is possibly TRBD1 or TRBD2 (5 bases each). Germline V gene data show CDR1 as SGDLS and CDR2 as YYNGEE. V was pared by 3 bases and J by 0 bases, with 14 bases between. The CDR3 sequence is 16 residues long. Filled out from reference TRBV9 and TRBJ2-3, the complete variable domain reads DSGVTQTPKHLITATGQRVTLRCSPRSGDLSVYWYQQSLDQGLQFLIQYYNGEERAKGNILERFSAQQFPDLHSELNLSSLELGDSALYFCASSGGSPPSTDTQYFGPGTRLTVL.

The rearrangement joins TRBV15 to TRBJ2-3; 7 nucleotides match TRBD2. CDR3 length equals 15 residues. Germline CDR1 reads LNHNV; CDR2 reads YYDKDF (reference sequence). The ends lost 4 bases at V and 6 bases at J; junction bases unmatched: 10. CDR3 nucleotides: TGTGCCACCAGCATCCCCTCGAGCGGGGCGGATACGCAGTATTTT. This gives the protein CATSIPSSGADTQYF.

The J gene is TRBJ2-7, the V gene TRBV7-2, with D perhaps matching TRBD2 (6 bases). The CDR3 runs to 17 residues. Germline CDR1 SGHTA, CDR2 FQGNSA. Trimming cost V 2 bases and J 5 bases, with 22 bases left between them. In DNA form, the CDR3 reads TGTGCCAGCAGCTTAAGTGCCGTCGGGGGTCCCAACGACGAGCAGTACGTC. Its protein is CASSLSAVGGPNDEQYV.